A single TCR beta chain is shown here with its context. This clone was detected only a few times. Its antigen is unknown. No quality values exist for individual bases; no much larger clone is one base distant. The data were obtained in a study of shared clonotypes between healthy human individuals (TCRdb year 2020). The study in broad terms: The cohort comprised a couple of women and a few men aged 18 to 49 years. For each donor, three plates each were used for CD4 naive and CD4 memory, two plates were used for CD8 naive, and one plate was used for CD8 memory. To estimate repertoire size and how much clonotypes are shared between individuals, the study performed deep sequencing of blood TCR repertoires from about 5 healthy adults. To increase sequencing depth and limit assay-specific biases, different laboratories used diverse techniques to prepare libraries and sequence TCR repertoires. Per donor, leukapheresis produced somewhere between about 0.94 and 9.5 billion PBMCs. Paper-wide results and their limitations: Approximately 5% of naive CD4, 3.5% of naive CD8, approximately 2% of memory CD4, and 0.4% of memory CD8 clonotypes were shared across a handful of donors. Sampling was restricted to blood, and TCR repertoires in tissue are likely to differ from TCR repertoires in blood. Pairwise subsampling led to the expectation that sequencing depth would affect the degree of clonotype sharing among donors. Clonotypes shared by all four sorted-subset donors showed higher generation probabilities than non-shared clonotypes. Because the study included a small number of donors, the genetic and exposure-history diversity represented was limited. Incomplete sequencing was indicated by rarefaction of sorted-subset datasets, despite the large sequencing depth. Estimated clonotype richness was generally larger for naive than for memory subsets.

Healthy HIV-negative adults with no recently reported acute infections or vaccinations were included as donors. All donors were Caucasian adults living in Nashville, Tennessee, USA. The CD8 memory samples were a combination of magnetically selected CD45RO+ cells and CCR7-negative CD45RA+ effector memory (TemRA) cells. Blood was obtained by leukapheresis, after which PBMCs were separated by Ficoll-Histopaque density gradient centrifugation and cryopreserved in liquid nitrogen vapor phase. Analytical flow cytometry was used to check the purity and quantity of every magnetically sorted T cell population. From each sorted fraction, genomic DNA was isolated and quantified by UV absorbance on a Nanodrop 2000c. Trimming at the junction amounts to 1 base on V and 0 bases on J, and the germline ends lie 8 bases apart. Measured from the cysteine to the phenylalanine, the CDR3 is 15 residues long. The kept DNA is CDR3 alone, 45 bases in frame from the first base. Looking up the germline V gene yields CDR1 MNHNS and CDR2 SASEGT.

Using the deep immunoSEQ assay, TCR CDR3 regions were amplified from genomic DNA by multiplex PCR. For each cell subset, the extracted genomic DNA was distributed evenly across all wells of several immunoSEQ 96-well plates, and each plate served as one replicate. For sorted subsets, 150 to 250 ng of genomic DNA, equivalent to some 30,000 T cell genomes, went into each replicate PCR. The purified libraries were quantified using a Qubit 3.0 fluorometer, sized with a Bioanalyzer 2100, and then quantified again using the KAPA Library Quantification kit. A separate single-read 150-cycle Illumina NextSeq 550 flow cell was used to sequence each immunoSEQ 96-well plate. Concerning the study's data processing: Because only junctional sequences without quality scores were contained in the immunoSEQ output, filtering matching that applied to full-length reads could not be performed. To assign V/J genes and CDR3, sequences were annotated against IMGT germline references using PyIR, a Python wrapper for IgBLAST v1.9. Reads with weak V/J assignments (E-value above 1e-6), missing CDR3, stop codons, out-of-frame junctions, or ambiguous translated residues were removed. V3J clonotypes were defined as sequences sharing the same inferred V gene, J gene, and CDR3 amino acid sequence. Percentage overlap between repertoires was computed as shared unique clonotypes divided by the size of the smaller repertoire. Repertoire richness was assessed with RTK rarefaction, the Chao1 estimator, and Recon v2.1 estimates of unobserved clonotypes. OLGA was used to compute generation probabilities for all TCRbeta clonotypes that the gDNA method yielded from a handful of donors. This is the immuneACCESS table as TCRdb keeps it, with only in-frame sequences that have V and J called. A part of the clones is gone; compared with another copy, unresolved V genes explain less than half, and the rest is unexplained. Clonal size and the V and J genes are those of that table, whereas D and trimming came from the DNA. This sample lists a few hundred thousand clones; more than 75% were detected once. The ten biggest clones cover around 15% of the sample.

The receptor's source is a man between 18 and 29 years old in good health. The chain joins TRBV6-1 to TRBJ2-3; the D gene cannot be resolved reliably. Material for sequencing was memory CD8+ T cells sorted from blood. The cell subset or site tag for this specimen amounts to: CD45RO+ cells pooled with CCR7-negative TemRA cells. CDR3 region: CASSEDSISTDTQYF. In nucleotide form, the sequence is TGTGCCAGCAGTGAAGATTCGATTAGCACAGATACGCAGTATTTT.